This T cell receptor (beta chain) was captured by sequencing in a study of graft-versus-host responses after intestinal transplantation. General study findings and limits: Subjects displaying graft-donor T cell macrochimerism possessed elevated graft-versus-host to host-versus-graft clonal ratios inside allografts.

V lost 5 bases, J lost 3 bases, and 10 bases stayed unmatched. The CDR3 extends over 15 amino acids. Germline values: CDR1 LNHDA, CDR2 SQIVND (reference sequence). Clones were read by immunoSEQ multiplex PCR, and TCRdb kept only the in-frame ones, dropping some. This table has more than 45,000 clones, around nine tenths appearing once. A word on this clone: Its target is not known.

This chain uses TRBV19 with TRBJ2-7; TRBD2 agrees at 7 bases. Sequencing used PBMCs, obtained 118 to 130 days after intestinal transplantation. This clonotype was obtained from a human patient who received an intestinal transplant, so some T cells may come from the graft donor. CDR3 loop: CASSHPGTGGYEQYF. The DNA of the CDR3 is TGTGCCAGTAGTCATCCCGGGACGGGGGGCTACGAGCAGTACTTC.